The clone carrying this T cell receptor beta chain was recorded many times. Its antigen is unknown. The CDR3 is 16 amino acids. Germline V gene data show CDR1 as SGHRS and CDR2 as YFSETQ. The germline V and J ends were trimmed by 0 bases and 0 bases, with 7 bases remaining between them. This sample was taken from a study of CD8 T cells in ankylosing spondylitis. Whole-study results and caveats: Apparently characteristic of ankylosing spondylitis blood was a TCR beta motif (roughly eight highly homologous variants). As reported, disease-linked clones showed significant enrichment in matched ankylosing spondylitis synovial fluid.

TCRdb reprocessed the 5' RACE reads via MiXCR and lists one record per CDR3 protein. The profile shows some 30,000 distinct CDR3 sequences, about 7.2% of them singletons. Sequenced: blood, either unsorted or a sorted T cell fraction (not recorded which). The receptor was derived from a male donor with ankylosing spondylitis or in good health (not recorded which). V and J are TRBV5-1 and TRBJ2-6; no definite D call. In nucleotides, the CDR3 is TGCGCCAGCAGCTTGGCTATTAGCTCTGGGGCCAACGTCCTGACTTTC. Translating it yields CASSLAISSGANVLTF. The full variable domain, its missing parts supplied by reference TRBV5-1 and TRBJ2-6, is KAGVTQTPRYLIKTRGQQVTLSCSPISGHRSVSWYQQTPGQGLQFLFEYFSETQRNKGNFPGRFSGRQFSNSRSEMNVSTLELGDSALYLCASSLAISSGANVLTFGAGSRLTVL.